Described below is a single T cell receptor (beta chain) sequence and its context. This entry comes from a study of blood T cell repertoires in COVID-19. Background on the study: The United States, Italy and Spain provided the acute and convalescent COVID-19 samples. Sample material is recorded as cDNA or gDNA derived from T cells, B-cell-depleted T cells, or PBMCs.

Methods used by the authors: Nucleated cell counts were estimated from reference gene primer amplification. Only in-frame clones appear in the TCRdb table, and some are missing; sequencing was by immunoSEQ multiplex PCR. The V and J calls and clone size come from that table; D and trimming were worked out from the DNA. Among some 180,000 clones listed, approximately 87% were seen once. The germline CDR1 and CDR2 sequences are LNHDA and SQIVND (reference sequence). V lost 9 bases and J lost 5; bases outside the gene matches: 7. This CDR3 is built from 13 residues. The clonotype comes from a man in his sixties or seventies with active or convalescent COVID-19. Sequencing was performed on peripheral blood. The rearrangement uses TRBV19 and TRBJ1-5; 7 nucleotides match TRBD1. The CDR3 is CASRDSVHQPQHF. DNA of the CDR3: TGTGCCAGCCGGGACAGCGTTCATCAGCCCCAGCATTTT.